These 26 T cell receptor beta chains were all obtained from the same sample, sequenced in a study of blood T cell repertoires in COVID-19. Here immunoSEQ multiplex PCR was the method, and the copy in TCRdb shows in-frame clones only, minus some. The table records about 140,000 clones, approximately 90% of them present only once. Material for sequencing was peripheral blood. These TCRs come from a human donor in a cohort sampled during active COVID-19.

This sequence joins TRBV30 and TRBJ2-7; D gene uncertain. The CDR3 covers 14 residues. Germline CDR1 is GTSNPN and CDR2 is SVGIG (reference sequence). V was trimmed by 0 bases and J by 4 bases, leaving 13 bases between them. The CDR3 spells CAWSVRGDKYEQYF. DNA for the CDR3: TGTGCCTGGAGTGTACGAGGTGATAAATACGAGCAGTACTTC. Looking up the rest from reference TRBV30 and TRBJ2-7 gives the full variable domain: SQTIHQWPATLVQPVGSPLSLECTVEGTSNPNLYWYRQAAGRGLQLLFYSVGIGQISSEVPQNLSASRPQDRQFILSSKKLLLSDSGFYLCAWSVRGDKYEQYFGPGTRLTVT.

J is TRBJ2-6 and V is TRBV19, with TRBD1 matching 7 bases. This CDR3 has 16 residues. CDR1 and CDR2 (germline): LNHDA, SQIVND (reference sequence). Germline trimming cut 0 bases from V and 4 bases from J; bases unmatched to any gene: 3. The CDR3 loop reads CASSIDRGLGANVLTF. Written as DNA, the CDR3 is TGTGCCAGTAGTATAGATAGGGGGCTAGGGGCCAACGTCCTGACTTTC. Together with reference TRBV19 and TRBJ2-6, the CDR3 gives the full variable domain: DGGITQSPKYLFRKEGQNVTLSCEQNLNHDAMYWYRQDPGQGLRLIYYSQIVNDFQKGDIAEGYSVSREKKESFPLTVTSAQKNPTAFYLCASSIDRGLGANVLTFGAGSRLTVL.

The CDR3 is CASSRDRNYEQYF. The CDR3, as DNA: TGTGCCAGCAGCCGCGACAGGAACTACGAGCAGTACTTC. This chain joins TRBV7-3 and TRBJ2-7; D may be TRBD1 (6 bases). CDR3 length: 13 residues. Germline-derived CDR1 and CDR2 are SGHTA and FQGTGA. Trimming pared 5 bases from V and 3 bases from J, leaving 11 bases between.

This chain joins TRBV30 and TRBJ1-3; 9 nucleotides match TRBD1. J was trimmed by 5 bases and V by 2 bases; bases with no gene match: 7. CDR3 size: 15 residues. Germline V gene data show CDR1 as GTSNPN and CDR2 as SVGIG (reference sequence). The CDR3 spells CAWSPGQGPRNTIYF. The DNA of the CDR3 is TGTGCCTGGAGTCCGGGACAGGGCCCCCGAAACACCATATATTTT.

The chain joins TRBV19 to TRBJ2-1, with 8 nucleotides matching TRBD2. Germline assignment: CDR1 LNHDA and CDR2 SQIVND (reference sequence). The length of the CDR3 is 19 residues. Trimming took 4 bases from V and 0 from J; bases not matched to a gene: 14. CDR3 residues: CASSNPAGERTSSYNEQFF. The CDR3, as DNA: TGTGCCAGTAGTAATCCAGCGGGAGAGAGAACCAGCTCCTACAATGAGCAGTTCTTC.

There are a few counts of this clone. J is TRBJ1-1 and V is TRBV11-3; D gene uncertain. Germline V gene lookup returns CDR1 SGHNT and CDR2 YENEEA. The CDR3 covers 14 residues. The germline V and J ends were trimmed by 4 bases and 2 bases, with 11 bases remaining between them. CDR3 sequence: CASSSGRTNTEAFF. The CDR3 nucleotides are TGTGCCAGCAGCTCAGGACGGACTAACACTGAAGCTTTCTTT. Variable domain in full (rest from reference TRBV11-3 and TRBJ1-1): EAGVVQSPRYKIIEKKQPVAFWCNPISGHNTLYWYLQNLGQGPELLIRYENEEAVDDSQLPKDRFSAERLKGVDSTLKIQPAELGDSAVYLCASSSGRTNTEAFFGQGTRLTVV.

Only a few counts were recorded for this clone. J is TRBJ1-6 and V is TRBV19, with 7 bases that match TRBD1. Trimming took 7 bases from V and 9 from J; bases not matched to a gene: 6. Germline values: CDR1 LNHDA, CDR2 SQIVND (reference sequence). This CDR3 is built from 13 residues. The CDR3: CASTRDRLSPLHF. CDR3 sequence (DNA): TGTGCCAGTACCCGGGACAGACTTTCACCCCTCCACTTT.

This rearrangement joins TRBV20-1 to TRBJ2-7; 11 bases are a match to TRBD2. The CDR3 totals 16 residues. Per germline, CDR1 DFQATT and CDR2 SNEGSKA (reference sequence). V trimming: 3 bases; J trimming: 2 bases; junction bases outside the gene matches: 9. The CDR3 DNA is TGCAGTGCTAGTGATAGGACTAGCGGGCGTGCCTACGAGCAGTACTTC. Translated, it gives CSASDRTSGRAYEQYF.

This chain links TRBV29-1 with TRBJ1-1, with 7 nucleotides matching TRBD1. Germline CDR1 and CDR2: SQVTM and ANQGSEA. The CDR3 has 13 amino acids. V lost 3 bases and J lost 7; bases outside the gene matches: 8. The CDR3 DNA is TGCAGCGTTGAGAGGGACAGCGTCCTTGAAGCTTTCTTT. Protein: CSVERDSVLEAFF.

This chain links TRBV6-2 or TRBV6-3 with TRBJ1-3, with 7 bases identical to TRBD1. In germline, CDR1 is MNHEY, CDR2 SVGEGT. After removal of 2 bases from V and 0 bases from J, the junction contained 4 bases not matched to a gene. The CDR3 is 16 amino acids. CDR3 sequence: CASSYDGTASGNTIYF. CDR3 nucleotides: TGTGCCAGCAGTTACGACGGGACAGCCTCTGGAAACACCATATATTTT.

The rearrangement joins TRBV18 to TRBJ1-4, with D possibly being TRBD1 (5 bases). The V gene's germline CDR1 is KGHSH and CDR2 LQKENI. V was clipped by 3 bases and J by 8 bases, with 10 bases between them. The CDR3 runs 13 residues. This CDR3 is CASSPRGREKLFF. The DNA for the CDR3 is TGTGCCAGCTCACCTAGGGGCCGAGAAAAACTGTTTTTT. Together with reference TRBV18 and TRBJ1-4, the CDR3 gives the full variable domain: NAGVMQNPRHLVRRRGQEARLRCSPMKGHSHVYWYRQLPEEGLKFMVYLQKENIIDESGMPKERFSAEFPKEGPSILRIQQVVRGDSAAYFCASSPRGREKLFFGSGTQLSVL.

The V call is TRBV6-2 or TRBV6-3, the J call TRBJ1-2, with a possible D match to TRBD1 (5 bases). The V and J ends lost 5 bases and 4 bases respectively, with 14 bases between them. This CDR3 contains 14 residues. Germline CDR1 reads MNHEY; CDR2 reads SVGEGT. The CDR3: CASSPSGVTYGYTF. The DNA for the CDR3 is TGTGCCAGCAGTCCCTCGGGGGTTACCTATGGCTACACCTTC.

This clone was seen a handful of times. The chain employs TRBV2 and TRBJ1-5, with D unresolved. V dropped 4 bases and J dropped 2 bases, with 15 bases sitting between them. From germline, CDR1 is SNHLY and CDR2 FYNNEI. This CDR3 region has 16 residues. The CDR3 is CASSAREGVGNQPQHF. The DNA for the CDR3 is TGTGCCAGCAGTGCACGGGAGGGCGTAGGCAATCAGCCCCAGCATTTT.

J is TRBJ1-1 and V is TRBV19, with D tentatively TRBD1 (5 bases). Germline CDR1 is LNHDA and CDR2 is SQIVND (reference sequence). The length of the CDR3 is 16 residues. Trimming took off 7 bases at V and 0 bases at J, with 18 bases between the two ends. The CDR3 DNA sequence: TGTGCCAGTATCCCGACGGGGGGGACGTTGAACACTGAAGCTTTCTTT. Translation: CASIPTGGTLNTEAFF.

The CDR3 DNA reads as TGTGCCAGCACCCCAACAGGGTGGCAAGAGACCCAGTACTTC. The encoded protein is CASTPTGWQETQYF. This chain connects TRBV28 to TRBJ2-5, with a possible D match to TRBD1 (6 bases). V lost 7 bases to trimming and J lost 2 bases, with 14 bases between them. CDR3 size: 14 residues. Germline V lookup: CDR1 MDHEN, CDR2 SYDVKM. Full variable domain (remainder filled in from reference TRBV28 and TRBJ2-5): DVKVTQSSRYLVKRTGEKVFLECVQDMDHENMFWYRQDPGLGLRLIYFSYDVKMKEKGDIPEGYSVSREKKERFSLILESASTNQTSMYLCASTPTGWQETQYFGPGTRLLVL.

The chain uses TRBV5-4 and TRBJ2-5, with D possibly matching TRBD2 (6 bases). The CDR3 covers 16 residues. The germline V gene encodes CDR1 SGHNT and CDR2 YYREEE (reference sequence). V was shortened by 0 bases and J by 7 bases, with 19 bases between the two germline ends. The CDR3 bases are TGTGCCAGCAGCTTGGATCCAGGCGGGGATGGGGTGACCCAGTACTTC. Amino acid sequence: CASSLDPGGDGVTQYF.

This chain connects TRBV3-1 (or the pseudogene TRBV3-2) to TRBJ2-3; a weak D match, TRBD2 (6 bases). The V end lost 0 bases, the J end lost 10 bases, and 14 bases lay between the germline ends. There are 14 residues in the CDR3. Germline-derived CDR1 and CDR2 are LGHDT and YNNKEL (reference sequence). Written as DNA, the CDR3 is TGTGCCAGCAGCCAAGACCCGACTAGTCCCGCGCAGTATTTT. This sequence encodes CASSQDPTSPAQYF.

The chain uses TRBV5-6 and TRBJ1-2, with TRBD1 matching 7 bases. J was trimmed by 6 bases and V by 0 bases; bases with no gene match: 14. The CDR3 has 17 amino acids. CDR1 is SGHDT and CDR2 is YYEEEE in the germline V gene. The CDR3 DNA is TGTGCCAGCAGCTTGGCCTTTAGACAGGGAAGTTCTAATGGCTACACCTTC. It translates to CASSLAFRQGSSNGYTF.

The J gene is TRBJ2-7, the V gene TRBV7-2, with no clear D. CDR1 and CDR2 (germline): SGHTA, FQGNSA. The V end was cut by 1 base, the J end by 4 bases, with 5 bases between. This CDR3 comprises 12 residues. CDR3 sequence reads: CASSLVRYEQYF. CDR3 bases: TGTGCCAGCAGCTTAGTGCGGTACGAGCAGTACTTC.

The gene calls are TRBV30 and TRBJ1-1; maybe TRBD1 (5 bases). CDR3 length equals 15 residues. Germline loops: CDR1 GTSNPN, CDR2 SVGIG (reference sequence). The germline V and J ends were trimmed by 0 bases and 1 base, with 12 bases remaining between them. The CDR3 region has the DNA TGTGCCTGGAGTGTAGGGGCGGGAAAGAACACTGAAGCTTTCTTT. Residues: CAWSVGAGKNTEAFF.

The chain couples TRBV20-1 to TRBJ2-3; no clear D. With 3 bases removed from V and 2 bases from J, the gap between germline ends came to 12 bases. The CDR3 is 14 amino acids. CDR1 and CDR2 (germline): DFQATT, SNEGSKA (reference sequence). CDR3 region: CSASLTVNTDTQYF. DNA for the CDR3: TGCAGTGCTAGTCTAACGGTAAACACAGATACGCAGTATTTT.

This chain links TRBV4-3 with TRBJ1-2; 9 bases are shared with TRBD1. The CDR3 is 17 residues long. The V and J ends lost 2 bases and 3 bases, in that order; junction bases with no gene match: 10. Germline CDR1 LGHNA, CDR2 YSLEER. CDR3: CASSQSSSRDRDYGYTF. CDR3 sequence (DNA): TGCGCCAGCAGCCAATCCTCGTCCCGGGACAGGGACTATGGCTACACCTTC.

The chain couples TRBV5-6 to TRBJ2-3; D might be TRBD2 (5 bases). Trimming shortened V by 6 bases and J by 0 bases, and 11 bases separated the two germline ends. Germline CDR1 reads SGHDT; CDR2 reads YYEEEE. The CDR3 has 14 residues. The CDR3 bases are TGTGCCAGCAACGAGGGCGGAAGCACAGATACGCAGTATTTT. It encodes CASNEGGSTDTQYF.

The chain links TRBV28 to TRBJ1-5, with D unresolved. CDR1 is MDHEN, CDR2 SYDVKM, per germline. Trimming shortened V by 3 bases and J by 5 bases, and 14 bases separated the two germline ends. CDR3 length: 15 amino acids. CDR3 in amino acids: CASSLNTAIDQPQHF. CDR3 sequence (DNA): TGTGCCAGCAGTTTGAATACAGCCATCGATCAGCCCCAGCATTTT.

This chain uses TRBV30 with TRBJ1-1; D might be TRBD1 (6 bases). V lost 0 bases and J 11 bases, leaving 16 bases between the germline ends. Germline V gene sequence: CDR1 GTSNPN, CDR2 SVGIG (reference sequence). CDR3 length: 13 residues. The CDR3 is CAWSVMGAVMAFF. Written as DNA, the CDR3 is TGTGCCTGGAGTGTTATGGGGGCGGTGATGGCTTTCTTT.

V is TRBV7-9 and J is TRBJ2-2; TRBD1 agrees at 8 bases. V lost 7 bases and J lost 6; bases outside the gene matches: 7. Germline assignment: CDR1 SEHNR and CDR2 FQNEAQ (reference sequence). The CDR3 spans 14 residues. CDR3 sequence (DNA): TGTGCCAGCACCCCGACAGGGGTGGCCGGGGAGCTGTTTTTT. This translates into CASTPTGVAGELFF.